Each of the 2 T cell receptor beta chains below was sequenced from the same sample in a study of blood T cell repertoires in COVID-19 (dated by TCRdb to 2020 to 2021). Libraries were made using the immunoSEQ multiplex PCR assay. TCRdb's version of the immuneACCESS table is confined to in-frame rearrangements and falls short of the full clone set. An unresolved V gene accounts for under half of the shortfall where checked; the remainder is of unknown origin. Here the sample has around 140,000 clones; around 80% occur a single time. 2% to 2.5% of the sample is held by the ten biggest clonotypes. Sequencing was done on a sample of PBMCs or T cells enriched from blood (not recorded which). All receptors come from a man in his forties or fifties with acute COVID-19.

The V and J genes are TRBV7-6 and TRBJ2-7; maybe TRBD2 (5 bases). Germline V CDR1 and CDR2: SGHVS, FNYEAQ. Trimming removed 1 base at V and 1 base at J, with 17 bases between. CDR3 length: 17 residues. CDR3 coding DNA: TGTGCCAGCAGCTTAGGTCCCACCGGCGGGTCTTCCTACGAGCAGTACTTC. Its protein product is CASSLGPTGGSSYEQYF.

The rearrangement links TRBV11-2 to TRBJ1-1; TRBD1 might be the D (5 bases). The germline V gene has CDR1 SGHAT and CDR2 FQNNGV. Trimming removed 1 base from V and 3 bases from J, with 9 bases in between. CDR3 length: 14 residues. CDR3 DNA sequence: TGTGCCAGCAGCTTAGGCAGGGCAGACACTGAAGCTTTCTTT. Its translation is CASSLGRADTEAFF. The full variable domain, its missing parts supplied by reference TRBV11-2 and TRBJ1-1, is EAGVAQSPRYKIIEKRQSVAFWCNPISGHATLYWYQQILGQGPKLLIQFQNNGVVDDSQLPKDRFSAERLKGVDSTLKIQPAKLEDSAVYLCASSLGRADTEAFFGQGTRLTVV.